Listed here are 10 T cell receptor beta chains from one sample, sequenced in a study of OX40 agonist ivuxolimab in advanced cancers. The table came from immunoSEQ multiplex PCR; TCRdb's copy has only in-frame clones and leaves some out. The sample lists 57,000 or so clones, more than 70% occurring once. The sample here was CD4+ or CD8+ T cells sorted from blood, taken in a trial of the OX40 agonist ivuxolimab. All receptors come from an adult with an advanced solid tumor such as melanoma, head and neck, liver or kidney cancer.

This chain joins TRBV12-5 and TRBJ1-2; D remains ambiguous. Per the germline V gene, CDR1 is LGHNT and CDR2 is FRNRAP. V dropped 4 bases and J dropped 8 bases, with 8 bases sitting between them. The CDR3 totals 11 residues. The CDR3 protein is CASGSGIGYTF. The CDR3 DNA reads TGTGCTAGTGGTTCTGGAATCGGCTACACCTTC.

CDR3 in amino acids: CATSAGETQYF. The CDR3 DNA reads TGTGCCACCAGCGCCGGAGAGACCCAGTACTTC. The chain links TRBV15 to TRBJ2-5; D gene ambiguous. Trimming stripped 5 bases from V and 4 bases from J, with 5 bases between. The germline V gene has CDR1 LNHNV and CDR2 YYDKDF (reference sequence). The CDR3 totals 11 residues.

The chain couples TRBV5-4 to TRBJ2-7; the D gene is possibly TRBD2 (6 bases). The V gene lost 4 bases and the J gene lost 3 bases, with 17 bases spanning the gap. The CDR3 has 15 amino acids. Germline CDR1 is SGHNT and CDR2 is YYREEE (reference sequence). CDR3 in amino acids: CASSGAGGGDYEQYF. The CDR3 bases are TGTGCCAGCAGCGGAGCGGGCGGTGGCGACTACGAGCAGTACTTC.

This clone was found once. CDR3 protein: CASRLAGGLHEQYF. The DNA of the CDR3 is TGTGCCAGCAGACTAGCGGGGGGTCTCCACGAGCAGTACTTC. The chain is built from TRBV7-2 and TRBJ2-7; TRBD2 matches 12 bases. In germline, CDR1 is SGHTA, CDR2 FQGNSA. The CDR3 contains 14 residues. V dropped 6 bases and J dropped 5; count of bases not matched to a gene: 5.

V gene TRBV19 combines with J gene TRBJ1-2; D is possibly TRBD1 (6 bases). Germline V lookup: CDR1 LNHDA, CDR2 SQIVND (reference sequence). Between the trimmed V and J ends, which lost 1 base and 4 bases, there was a span of 16 bases. CDR3 length equals 16 residues. CDR3 nucleotide sequence: TGTGCCAGTAGTATAGTGGGGGTAGGGGGACCCTATGGCTACACCTTC. Its translation: CASSIVGVGGPYGYTF.

The chain has TRBV6-5 and TRBJ1-1; D is ambiguous. The germline V and J ends were trimmed by 2 bases and 0 bases, with 13 bases remaining between them. The CDR3 loop spans 16 amino acids. Germline loops: CDR1 MNHEY, CDR2 SVGAGI. CDR3 DNA sequence: TGTGCCAGCAGTTACCACGCTAACAGTCTGAACACTGAAGCTTTCTTT. This codes for CASSYHANSLNTEAFF.

This clone was detected a few times. V usage is TRBV6-1 and J usage is TRBJ1-2; D is unresolved. The length of the CDR3 is 16 residues. Germline lookup yields CDR1 MNHNS and CDR2 SASEGT. Deletions cut 4 bases from V and 4 bases from J, with 19 bases between. The CDR3 nucleotides read TGTGCCAGCAGTGTAGGCTGGACGGGAACGGGCTATGGCTACACCTTC. Protein sequence: CASSVGWTGTGYGYTF.

The V and J genes are TRBV2 and TRBJ1-6, with no clear D. V dropped 4 bases and J dropped 7 bases, with 5 bases sitting between them. The germline CDR1 and CDR2 sequences are SNHLY and FYNNEI. This CDR3 is built from 12 residues. The DNA of the CDR3 is TGTGCCAGCAGTGCAGAGAATTCACCCCTCCACTTT. This codes for CASSAENSPLHF.

V is TRBV27 and J is TRBJ1-5; D gene uncertain. With 0 bases removed from V and 4 bases from J, the gap between germline ends came to 16 bases. Germline V gives CDR1 MNHEY, CDR2 SMNVEV (reference sequence). The CDR3 consists of 17 residues. The chain's CDR3 is CASSLSGTWGPNQPQHF. The CDR3 coding sequence is TGTGCCAGCAGTTTATCGGGAACATGGGGTCCTAATCAGCCCCAGCATTTT.

DNA of the CDR3: TGTGCCAGCAGCTTAGAGGGTGGGACCGTGAATGAAAAACTGTTTTTT. Protein sequence: CASSLEGGTVNEKLFF. The rearrangement uses TRBV11-3 and TRBJ1-4; weak D call: TRBD1 (5 bases). The CDR3 is made up of 16 amino acids. The germline CDR1 and CDR2 sequences are SGHNT and YENEEA. V lost 0 bases and J lost 5, with 13 bases in between.